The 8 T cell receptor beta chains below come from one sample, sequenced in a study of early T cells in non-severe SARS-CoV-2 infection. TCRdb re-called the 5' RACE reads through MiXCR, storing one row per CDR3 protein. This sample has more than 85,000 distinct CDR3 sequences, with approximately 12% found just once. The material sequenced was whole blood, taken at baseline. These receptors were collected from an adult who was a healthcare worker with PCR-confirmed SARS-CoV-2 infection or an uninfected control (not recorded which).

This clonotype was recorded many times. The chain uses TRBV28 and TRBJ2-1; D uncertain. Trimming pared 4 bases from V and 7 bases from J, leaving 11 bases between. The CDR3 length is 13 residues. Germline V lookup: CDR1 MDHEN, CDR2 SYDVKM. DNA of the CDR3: TGTGCCAGCAGTTCGTGGAAAACGAATGAGCAGTTCTTC. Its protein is CASSSWKTNEQFF.

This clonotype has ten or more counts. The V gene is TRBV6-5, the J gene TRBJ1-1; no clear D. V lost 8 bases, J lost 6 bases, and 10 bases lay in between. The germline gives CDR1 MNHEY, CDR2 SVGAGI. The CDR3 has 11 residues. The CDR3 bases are TGTGCCAGCGCCGGCGCGGCTGAAGCTTTCTTT. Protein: CASAGAAEAFF.

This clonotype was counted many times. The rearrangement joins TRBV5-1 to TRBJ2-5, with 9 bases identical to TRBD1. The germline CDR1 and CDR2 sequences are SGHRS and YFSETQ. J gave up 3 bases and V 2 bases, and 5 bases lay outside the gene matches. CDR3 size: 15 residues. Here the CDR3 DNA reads TGCGCCAGCAGCTTTACAGGGGGCTGGGAAGAGACCCAGTACTTC. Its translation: CASSFTGGWEETQYF.

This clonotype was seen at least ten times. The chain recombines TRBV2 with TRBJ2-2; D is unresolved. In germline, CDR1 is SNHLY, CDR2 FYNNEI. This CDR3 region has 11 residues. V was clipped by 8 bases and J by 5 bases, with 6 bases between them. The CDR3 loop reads CASGYTGELFF. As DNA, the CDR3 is TGTGCCAGCGGATATACCGGGGAGCTGTTTTTT.

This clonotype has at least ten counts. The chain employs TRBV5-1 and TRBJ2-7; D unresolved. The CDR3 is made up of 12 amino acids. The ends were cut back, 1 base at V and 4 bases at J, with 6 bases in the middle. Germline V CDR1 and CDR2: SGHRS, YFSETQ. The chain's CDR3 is CASSLTSYEQYF. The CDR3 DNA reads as TGCGCCAGCAGCTTGACCTCTTACGAGCAGTACTTC.

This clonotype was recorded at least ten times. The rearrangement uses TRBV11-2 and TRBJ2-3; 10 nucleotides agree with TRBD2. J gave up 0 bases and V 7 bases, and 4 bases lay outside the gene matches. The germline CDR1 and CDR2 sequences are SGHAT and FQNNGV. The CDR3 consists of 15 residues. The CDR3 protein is CASIRTSGSTDTQYF. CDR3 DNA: TGTGCCAGCATTCGGACTAGCGGCAGCACAGATACGCAGTATTTT.

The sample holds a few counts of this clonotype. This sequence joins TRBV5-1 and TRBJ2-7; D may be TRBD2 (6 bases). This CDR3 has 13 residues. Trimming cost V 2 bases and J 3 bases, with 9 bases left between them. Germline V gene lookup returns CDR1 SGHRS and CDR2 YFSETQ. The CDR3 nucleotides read TGCGCCAGCAGCTTTGATAGCGGCTACGAGCAGTACTTC. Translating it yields CASSFDSGYEQYF.

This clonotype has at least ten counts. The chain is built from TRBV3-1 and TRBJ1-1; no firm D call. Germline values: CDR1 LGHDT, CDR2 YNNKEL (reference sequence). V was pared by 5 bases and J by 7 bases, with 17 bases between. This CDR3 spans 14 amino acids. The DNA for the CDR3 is TGTGCCAGCAGCGACCGGGATATAGGTATTGAAGCTTTCTTT. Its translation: CASSDRDIGIEAFF.